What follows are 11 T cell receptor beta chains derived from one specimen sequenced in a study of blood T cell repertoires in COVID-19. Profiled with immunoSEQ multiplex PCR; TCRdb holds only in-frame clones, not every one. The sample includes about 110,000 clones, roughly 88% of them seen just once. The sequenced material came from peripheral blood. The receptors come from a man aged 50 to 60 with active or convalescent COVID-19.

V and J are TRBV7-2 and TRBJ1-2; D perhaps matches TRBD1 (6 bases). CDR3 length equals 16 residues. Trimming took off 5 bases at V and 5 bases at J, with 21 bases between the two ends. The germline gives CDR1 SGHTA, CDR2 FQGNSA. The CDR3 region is CASSISGGQPLYGYTF. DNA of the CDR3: TGTGCCAGCAGCATATCAGGCGGACAGCCTCTATATGGCTACACCTTC.

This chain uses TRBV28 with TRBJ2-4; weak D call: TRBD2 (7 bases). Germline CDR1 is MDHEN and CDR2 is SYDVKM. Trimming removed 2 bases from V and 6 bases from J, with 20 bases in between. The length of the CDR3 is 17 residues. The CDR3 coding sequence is TGTGCCAGCAGTTTAGGGGGGGCCGGGGGAAGAGGAAACATTCAGTACTTC. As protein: CASSLGGAGGRGNIQYF.

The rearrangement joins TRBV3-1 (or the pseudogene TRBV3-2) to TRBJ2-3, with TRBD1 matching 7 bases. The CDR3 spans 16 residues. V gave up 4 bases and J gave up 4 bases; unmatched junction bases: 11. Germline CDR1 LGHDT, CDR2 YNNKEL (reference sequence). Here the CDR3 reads CASSRQANTGADTQYF. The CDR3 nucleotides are TGTGCCAGCAGCCGTCAGGCCAATACAGGGGCAGATACGCAGTATTTT.

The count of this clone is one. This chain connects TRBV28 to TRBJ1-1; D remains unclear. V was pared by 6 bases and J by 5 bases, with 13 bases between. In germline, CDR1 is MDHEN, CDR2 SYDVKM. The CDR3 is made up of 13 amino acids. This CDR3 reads CASSPSGWTEAFF. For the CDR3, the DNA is TGTGCCAGCAGCCCGAGCGGGTGGACTGAAGCTTTCTTT.

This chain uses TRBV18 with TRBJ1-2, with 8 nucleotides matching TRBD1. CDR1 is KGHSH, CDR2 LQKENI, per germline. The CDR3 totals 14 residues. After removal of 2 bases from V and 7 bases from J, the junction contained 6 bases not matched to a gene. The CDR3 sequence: CASSPGGQELGYTF. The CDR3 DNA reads TGTGCCAGCTCACCAGGGGGACAGGAACTTGGCTACACCTTC.

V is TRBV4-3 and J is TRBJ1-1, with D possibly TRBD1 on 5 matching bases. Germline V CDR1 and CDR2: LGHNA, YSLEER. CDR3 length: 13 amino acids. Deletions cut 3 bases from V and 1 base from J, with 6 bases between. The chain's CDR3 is CASSQGPNTEAFF. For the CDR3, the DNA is TGCGCCAGCAGCCAGGGGCCGAACACTGAAGCTTTCTTT.

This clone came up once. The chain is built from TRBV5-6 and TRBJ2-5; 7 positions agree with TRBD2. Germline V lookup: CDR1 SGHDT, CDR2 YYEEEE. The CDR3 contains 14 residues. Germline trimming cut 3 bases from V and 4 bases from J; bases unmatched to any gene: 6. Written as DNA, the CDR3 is TGTGCCAGCAGCTCCTGGACTAGTCGAGAGACCCAGTACTTC. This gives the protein CASSSWTSRETQYF.

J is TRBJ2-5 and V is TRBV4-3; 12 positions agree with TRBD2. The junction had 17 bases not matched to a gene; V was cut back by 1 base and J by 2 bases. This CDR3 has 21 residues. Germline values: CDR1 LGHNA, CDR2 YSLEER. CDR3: CASSQALIGGLAGGRQETQYF. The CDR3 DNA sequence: TGCGCCAGCAGCCAAGCGTTGATTGGTGGGCTAGCGGGAGGGAGGCAAGAGACCCAGTACTTC.

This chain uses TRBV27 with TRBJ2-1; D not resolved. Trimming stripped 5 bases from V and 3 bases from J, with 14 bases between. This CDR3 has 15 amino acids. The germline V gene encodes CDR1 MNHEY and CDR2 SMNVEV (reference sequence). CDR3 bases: TGTGCCAGCAGTGAGACACCGATACACTACAATGAGCAGTTCTTC. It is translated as CASSETPIHYNEQFF.

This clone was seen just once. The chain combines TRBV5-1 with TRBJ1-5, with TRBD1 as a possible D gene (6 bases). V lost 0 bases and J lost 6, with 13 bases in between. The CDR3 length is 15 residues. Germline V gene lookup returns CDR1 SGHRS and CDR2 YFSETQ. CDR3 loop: CASSLDGGAAQPQHF. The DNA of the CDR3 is TGCGCCAGCAGCTTGGATGGGGGGGCGGCTCAGCCCCAGCATTTT.

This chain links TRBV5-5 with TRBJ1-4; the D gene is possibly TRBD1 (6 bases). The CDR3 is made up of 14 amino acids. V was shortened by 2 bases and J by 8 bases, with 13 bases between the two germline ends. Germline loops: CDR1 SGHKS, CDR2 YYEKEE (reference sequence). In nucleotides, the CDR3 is TGTGCCAGCAGCTTTTGGGGGCTTCAAGAAAAACTGTTTTTT. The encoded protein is CASSFWGLQEKLFF.